This entry features one TCR beta chain sequence. This same CDR3 is encoded by further DNA sequences in the sample. Clones were read by immunoSEQ multiplex PCR, and TCRdb kept only the in-frame ones, dropping some. This sample has some 200,000 clones; about four fifths occur once, and the top ten carry about 12%. These data are taken from a study of blood T cell repertoires in COVID-19. The CDR3 is 14 residues long. Germline loops: CDR1 KGHSH, CDR2 LQKENI. The V and J ends lost 4 bases and 1 base, in that order; junction bases with no gene match: 2. The sample consisted of PBMCs or T cells enriched from blood (not recorded which). This chain uses TRBV18 with TRBJ1-1; TRBD1 agrees at 8 bases. The receptor comes from a middle-aged man who had recovered from COVID-19. CDR3 residues: CASSLGQGNTEAFF. The CDR3 region has the DNA TGTGCCAGCTCACTAGGACAGGGGAACACTGAAGCTTTCTTT.